The 5 T cell receptor beta chains in this list originate from one sample, sequenced in a study of blood T cell repertoires in COVID-19. Clones were sequenced by immunoSEQ multiplex PCR, and TCRdb holds only the in-frame ones, with some missing. Of a few hundred thousand clones listed, approximately 85% are singletons. Specimen: peripheral blood. The receptors shown here come from a human donor with COVID-19, enrolled during active disease. The donor label of this sample is uncertain.

In its sample, this clone was seen once. V gene TRBV3-1 (or the pseudogene TRBV3-2) combines with J gene TRBJ2-6, with D unclear. The germline V gene encodes CDR1 LGHDT and CDR2 YNNKEL (reference sequence). The CDR3 runs 14 residues. Deletions cut 4 bases from V and 2 bases from J, with 6 bases between. The CDR3 is CASSPLPGANVLTF. CDR3 nucleotide sequence: TGTGCCAGCAGCCCCCTTCCTGGGGCCAACGTCCTGACTTTC.

This chain uses TRBV5-4 with TRBJ2-3, with D perhaps matching TRBD2 (6 bases). Per the germline V gene, CDR1 is SGHNT and CDR2 is YYREEE (reference sequence). The V gene lost 5 bases and the J gene lost 1 base, with 11 bases spanning the gap. The CDR3 covers 14 residues. The CDR3 DNA reads as TGTGCCAGCAGTCCGGACTACCGCACAGATACGCAGTATTTT. Translating it yields CASSPDYRTDTQYF. The variable domain in full, with the rest retrieved from reference TRBV5-4 and TRBJ2-3, is ETGVTQSPTHLIKTRGQQVTLRCSSQSGHNTVSWYQQALGQGPQFIFQYYREEENGRGNFPPRFSGLQFPNYSSELNVNALELDDSALYLCASSPDYRTDTQYFGPGTRLTVL.

This chain joins TRBV6-4 and TRBJ1-2; TRBD1 agrees at 8 bases. J lost 4 bases, V lost 0 bases, and 7 bases had no gene match. Germline V gene sequence: CDR1 MRHNA, CDR2 SNTAGT. There are 16 residues in the CDR3. The CDR3: CASSDSARGLTYGYTF. CDR3 DNA sequence: TGTGCCAGCAGTGACTCGGCCAGGGGGCTCACCTATGGCTACACCTTC.

This chain joins TRBV6-5 and TRBJ1-1, with D perhaps TRBD1 (5 bases). Germline CDR1 reads MNHEY; CDR2 reads SVGAGI. The CDR3 length is 15 residues. Trimming shortened V by 1 base and J by 0 bases, and 9 bases separated the two germline ends. CDR3 in amino acids: CASSYLADMNTEAFF. The CDR3, as DNA: TGTGCCAGCAGTTACTTGGCGGACATGAACACTGAAGCTTTCTTT.

The V gene is TRBV18, the J gene TRBJ2-1; possible D gene TRBD1, 5 bases. V lost 1 base, J lost 9 bases, and 13 bases lay in between. Germline values: CDR1 KGHSH, CDR2 LQKENI. The CDR3 totals 14 residues. The chain's CDR3 is CASSPLQASGEQFF. As DNA, the CDR3 is TGTGCCAGCTCACCACTACAGGCGTCGGGTGAGCAGTTCTTC.